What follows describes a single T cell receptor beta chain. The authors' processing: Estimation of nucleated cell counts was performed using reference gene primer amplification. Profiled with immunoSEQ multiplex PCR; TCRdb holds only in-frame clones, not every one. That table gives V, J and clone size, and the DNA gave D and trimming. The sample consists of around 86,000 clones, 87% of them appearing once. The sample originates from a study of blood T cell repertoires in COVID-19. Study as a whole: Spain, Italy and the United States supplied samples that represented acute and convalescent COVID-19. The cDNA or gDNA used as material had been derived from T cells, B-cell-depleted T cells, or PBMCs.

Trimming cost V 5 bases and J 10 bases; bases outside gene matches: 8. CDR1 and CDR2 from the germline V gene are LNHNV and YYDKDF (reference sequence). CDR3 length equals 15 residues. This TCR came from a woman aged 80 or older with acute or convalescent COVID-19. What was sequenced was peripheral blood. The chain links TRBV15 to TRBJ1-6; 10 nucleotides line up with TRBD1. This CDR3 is CATSRFRTGGSPLHF. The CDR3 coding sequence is TGTGCCACCAGCCGTTTCCGGACAGGGGGATCACCCCTCCACTTT.